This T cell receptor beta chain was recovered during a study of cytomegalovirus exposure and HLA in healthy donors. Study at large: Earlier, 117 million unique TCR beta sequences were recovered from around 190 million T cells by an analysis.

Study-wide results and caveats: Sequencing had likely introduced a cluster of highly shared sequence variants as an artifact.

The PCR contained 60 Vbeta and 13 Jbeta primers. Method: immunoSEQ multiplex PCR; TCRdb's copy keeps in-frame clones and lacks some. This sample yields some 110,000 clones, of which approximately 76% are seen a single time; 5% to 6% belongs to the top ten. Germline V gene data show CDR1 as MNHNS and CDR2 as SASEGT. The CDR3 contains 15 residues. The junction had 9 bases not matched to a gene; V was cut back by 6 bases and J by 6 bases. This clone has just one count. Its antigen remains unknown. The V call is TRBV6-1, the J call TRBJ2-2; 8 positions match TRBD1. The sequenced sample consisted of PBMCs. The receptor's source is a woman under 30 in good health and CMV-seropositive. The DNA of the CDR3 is TGTGCCAGCAGACAGGACAGGGTGGTGGCCGGGGAGCTGTTTTTT. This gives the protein CASRQDRVVAGELFF.